Shown below are 16 T cell receptor beta chains from a single sample sequenced in a study of blood T cell repertoires in COVID-19. Sequencing was performed with immunoSEQ multiplex PCR; in TCRdb, only in-frame clones are kept and a portion is missing. The table lists tens of thousands of clones, 90% of them singletons. What was sequenced was peripheral blood. Every receptor here comes from a human donor in a cohort sampled during active COVID-19.

The rearrangement links TRBV28 to TRBJ1-5; D perhaps matches TRBD1 (6 bases). The V gene lost 7 bases and the J gene lost 0 bases, with 19 bases spanning the gap. Germline CDR1 reads MDHEN; CDR2 reads SYDVKM. The CDR3 runs to 17 residues. The CDR3 here is CASTKTGISRSNQPQHF. For the CDR3, the DNA is TGTGCCAGCACCAAGACAGGAATCAGCCGTAGCAATCAGCCCCAGCATTTT.

The chain is built from TRBV28 and TRBJ2-7; D perhaps matches TRBD2 (7 bases). The CDR3 has 13 amino acids. Germline CDR1 is MDHEN and CDR2 is SYDVKM. V was trimmed by 3 bases and J by 2 bases, leaving 8 bases between them. CDR3 bases: TGTGCCAGCAGTTTGGGGGGGCCCTACGAGCAGTACTTC. As protein: CASSLGGPYEQYF.

The CDR3 sequence is CASSSNVLNTEAFF. DNA of the CDR3: TGTGCCAGCAGCTCTAACGTACTGAACACTGAAGCTTTCTTT. This sequence joins TRBV11-2 and TRBJ1-1; D unclear. The germline V and J ends were trimmed by 4 bases and 0 bases, with 9 bases remaining between them. This CDR3 contains 14 residues. Germline values: CDR1 SGHAT, CDR2 FQNNGV. Using reference TRBV11-2 and TRBJ1-1 for the parts outside the CDR3, the full variable domain is EAGVAQSPRYKIIEKRQSVAFWCNPISGHATLYWYQQILGQGPKLLIQFQNNGVVDDSQLPKDRFSAERLKGVDSTLKIQPAKLEDSAVYLCASSSNVLNTEAFFGQGTRLTVV.

The chain is built from TRBV6-5 and TRBJ2-2, with a tentative D call TRBD2 (6 bases). The CDR3 has 14 amino acids. Trimming removed 6 bases from V and 10 bases from J, with 18 bases in between. Germline CDR1 MNHEY, CDR2 SVGAGI. The chain's CDR3 is CASRGDSETQELFF. In DNA, the CDR3 is TGTGCCAGCAGGGGGGACTCGGAAACCCAGGAGCTGTTTTTT.

The chain uses TRBV6-2 or TRBV6-3 and TRBJ2-1; 9 bases are shared with TRBD2. The V gene end was trimmed by 0 bases and the J gene end by 8 bases; junction bases not matched to a gene: 8. Germline assignment: CDR1 MNHEY and CDR2 SVGEGT. There are 16 residues in the CDR3. The CDR3 reads CASSYSKAGGIDEQFF. In DNA, the CDR3 is TGTGCCAGCAGTTACTCGAAAGCGGGGGGTATCGATGAGCAGTTCTTC.

This chain joins TRBV19 and TRBJ1-2; 7 nucleotides align to TRBD1. Germline V gives CDR1 LNHDA, CDR2 SQIVND (reference sequence). The CDR3 consists of 16 residues. J gave up 10 bases and V 4 bases, and 18 bases lay outside the gene matches. The CDR3 DNA follows: TGTGCCAGTAGTACCCTACTACCGACAGGGTTTGTTGCCTACACCTTC. Translation: CASSTLLPTGFVAYTF.

The chain recombines TRBV5-1 with TRBJ2-7; maybe TRBD1 (5 bases). V was clipped by 5 bases and J by 6 bases, with 12 bases between them. Germline assignment: CDR1 SGHRS and CDR2 YFSETQ. This CDR3 spans 12 amino acids. The CDR3 loop is CASRPQGGEQYF. The CDR3, as DNA: TGCGCCAGCAGACCCCAGGGTGGCGAGCAGTACTTC.

The J gene is TRBJ2-5, the V gene TRBV29-1; 9 nucleotides align to TRBD1. The germline CDR1 and CDR2 sequences are SQVTM and ANQGSEA. This CDR3 region has 12 residues. After removal of 4 bases from V and 5 bases from J, the junction contained 2 bases not matched to a gene. Here the CDR3 DNA reads TGCAGCGTTGGGGACAGGGCGGAGACCCAGTACTTC. It encodes CSVGDRAETQYF. Filled out from reference TRBV29-1 and TRBJ2-5, the complete variable domain reads SAVISQKPSRDICQRGTSLTIQCQVDSQVTMMFWYRQQPGQSLTLIATANQGSEATYESGFVIDKFPISRPNLTFSTLTVSNMSPEDSSIYLCSVGDRAETQYFGPGTRLLVL.

In its sample, this clone was seen once. The gene calls are TRBV7-2 and TRBJ2-3, with a weak D call TRBD2 (5 bases). Germline V gene sequence: CDR1 SGHTA, CDR2 FQGNSA. The CDR3 runs 17 residues. Between the trimmed V and J ends, which lost 4 bases and 4 bases, there was a span of 21 bases. The CDR3 region has the DNA TGTGCCAGCAGCTACTACACGGGTCTGGAGGAAGCAGATACGCAGTATTTT. This gives the protein CASSYYTGLEEADTQYF.

CDR3 sequence (DNA): TGTGCCAGCAGCCAGGGTTTTACAGGGAGCCAGTACTTC. It translates to CASSQGFTGSQYF. V usage is TRBV3-1 (or the pseudogene TRBV3-2) and J usage is TRBJ2-4, with D perhaps matching TRBD1 (6 bases). Germline lookup yields CDR1 LGHDT and CDR2 YNNKEL (reference sequence). The length of the CDR3 is 13 residues. V was cut by 3 bases and J by 13 bases, with 16 bases left in between.

The chain couples TRBV7-9 to TRBJ2-1; 11 nucleotides match TRBD2. CDR1 and CDR2 (germline): SEHNR, FQNEAQ (reference sequence). The CDR3 loop spans 16 amino acids. V shed 2 bases, J shed 12 bases, and the junction held 12 bases outside the gene matches. The CDR3, as DNA: TGTGCCAGCAGCTTAAAGGGACTAGCGGCTGAGGAGTGGCAGTTCTTC. Encoded protein: CASSLKGLAAEEWQFF.

The rearrangement links TRBV6-6 to TRBJ2-5, with D perhaps matching TRBD2 (7 bases). This CDR3 comprises 16 residues. Germline CDR1 reads MNHNY; CDR2 reads SVGAGI (reference sequence). V lost 5 bases and J 1 base, leaving 17 bases between the germline ends. CDR3 residues: CASSLYDAGAQETQYF. CDR3 nucleotide sequence: TGTGCCAGCAGTCTATACGATGCGGGGGCCCAAGAGACCCAGTACTTC.

The gene calls are TRBV7-9 and TRBJ2-5; 7 nucleotides line up with TRBD2. V lost 1 base and J lost 0; bases outside the gene matches: 2. The germline V gene encodes CDR1 SEHNR and CDR2 FQNEAQ (reference sequence). The CDR3 consists of 15 residues. The CDR3 nucleotides are TGTGCCAGCAGCTTAGACGGGGGGTACCAAGAGACCCAGTACTTC. This sequence encodes CASSLDGGYQETQYF.

The chain uses TRBV19 and TRBJ1-2, with TRBD1 as a possible D gene (6 bases). CDR1 is LNHDA and CDR2 is SQIVND in the germline V gene (reference sequence). The CDR3 is 13 residues long. The V end was cut by 4 bases, the J end by 4 bases, with 10 bases between. The CDR3: CASSTDRTYGYTF. CDR3 bases: TGTGCCAGTAGTACGGACAGAACCTATGGCTACACCTTC.

The V gene is TRBV7-3, the J gene TRBJ1-6, with TRBD1 matching over 7 bases. The CDR3 loop spans 14 amino acids. Germline V gene sequence: CDR1 SGHTA, CDR2 FQGTGA. V shed 4 bases and J 7 bases; nucleotides not matched to a gene: 4. The CDR3 nucleotides read TGTGCCAGCAGCTCCCAGGGGGGAAATTCACCCCTCCACTTT. Amino acid sequence: CASSSQGGNSPLHF.

The rearrangement links TRBV9 to TRBJ2-3, with D possibly TRBD2 on 5 matching bases. The CDR3 has 15 residues. V dropped 3 bases and J dropped 0 bases, with 11 bases sitting between them. The germline gives CDR1 SGDLS, CDR2 YYNGEE. The chain's CDR3 is CASSGGVSSTDTQYF. The CDR3 nucleotides are TGTGCCAGCAGCGGGGGAGTGAGCAGCACAGATACGCAGTATTTT.